This T cell receptor (beta chain) originates from a study of blood T cell repertoires in COVID-19 (dated by TCRdb to the early 2020s). Turning to the overall study: Collaborator samples came from the United States, Italy and Spain and covered acute and convalescent phases of COVID-19. The material from the prospective study consisted of cDNA or gDNA derived from T cells, B-cell-depleted T cells, or PBMCs. Deeply sampled blood TCRbeta repertoires from subjects exposed to, actively infected with, or recovered from COVID-19 were included in the dataset. The repertoires were released in a freely available public database meant as a resource for research on the immune response to SARS-CoV-2. The samples were drawn from two sources: the first 160 participants of the ongoing ImmuneRACE study, and 1,254 subjects contributed by 6 global collaborators. A de-identified subject ID, COVID-19 status, age in years and sex were almost always included in the sample metadata. HLA class I and class II types, where available, came from metadata supplied by the sample provider rather than from assay-based typing.

With respect to this clone: The specificity of this receptor is unknown. Qualities for individual bases were not recorded, and no much larger clone is one base off.

The full study reports these points: The quantity of clinical and demographic metadata differed by source and by participant and was supplied without curation.

TCRbeta CDR3 regions were amplified from genomic DNA by means of the immunoSEQ Assay, a bias-controlled multiplex PCR. The paper's processing steps were these. The number of nucleated cells in each sample was estimated by amplification of reference gene primers within the assay. Sequence reads were collapsed and filtered to measure the absolute abundance of every unique TCRbeta CDR3 rearrangement. For each sample, productive Simpson clonality was calculated as the square root of Simpson's diversity index over productive rearrangements. Sourced from immuneACCESS, this table was stored by TCRdb with only in-frame sequences that have V and J called. A share of the clones is absent; for the studies checked, an unresolved V gene accounts for under half, and the remainder has no known explanation. That table gives V, J and clone size, and the DNA gave D and trimming. The sample table holds fewer than 250,000 clones, of which around 78% were seen once. Approximately 2.6% of the sample is in the top ten clones.

From the cysteine up to the phenylalanine, the CDR3 has a length of 16 residues. Solely the CDR3 DNA is kept, with 48 bases framed from the first base. V trim: 5 bases; J trim: 4 bases; unmatched bases: 11. The germline V gene sets CDR1 to SNHLY and CDR2 to FYNNEI. Whole blood was collected in K2EDTA tubes by collaborating institutions according to the institutions' own protocols. For TCRbeta analysis, collaborators shipped samples in one of three forms: frozen whole blood, isolated PBMCs, or DNA extracted from either of those sample types. The receptor chain draws on TRBV2 and TRBJ2-5; 9 bases in the junction line up with TRBD1. This TCR was sampled from a woman aged 70-85 years with active or convalescent COVID-19. Specimen: peripheral blood. CDR3 region: CASSFHTGGPIETQYF. DNA sequence: TGTGCCAGCAGTTTTCATACAGGGGGCCCTATAGAGACCCAGTACTTC.